A single sample gave rise to the 28 T cell receptor beta chains below, sequenced in a study of blood T cell repertoires in COVID-19. TCRdb's copy holds only in-frame clones and misses some; the assay was immunoSEQ multiplex PCR. The sample shows roughly 120,000 clones, 70% to 85% of them seen only once. The material sequenced was peripheral blood. The receptors shown here come from a man in his fifties with acute or convalescent COVID-19.

This chain joins TRBV5-1 and TRBJ2-1; 7 bases line up with TRBD1. Unmatched junction bases numbered 11, after V lost 0 bases and J lost 8 bases. CDR3 size: 16 residues. Germline CDR1 SGHRS, CDR2 YFSETQ. The CDR3 DNA is TGCGCCAGCAGCTTGGAACCGGGACAGAGGGGAGATGAGCAGTTCTTC. Translated, it gives CASSLEPGQRGDEQFF.

This chain joins TRBV11-2 and TRBJ1-5; D is ambiguous. The CDR3 length is 15 residues. Germline loops: CDR1 SGHAT, CDR2 FQNNGV. Between the trimmed V and J ends, which lost 0 bases and 2 bases, there was a span of 8 bases. The CDR3 coding sequence is TGTGCCAGCAGCTTAGAACCGGGAGGCAATCAGCCCCAGCATTTT. It codes for CASSLEPGGNQPQHF.

As to this clone: Additional DNA sequences in this sample encode the identical CDR3. J is TRBJ1-2 and V is TRBV29-1, with 11 bases lining up with TRBD1. Looked up from germline, CDR1 is SQVTM and CDR2 is ANQGSEA. The J segment lost 2 bases and the V segment lost 7 bases, leaving 0 bases of the junction unmatched. CDR3 length: 12 residues. In DNA, the CDR3 is TGCAGCGGGACAGGGGGCAACTATGGCTACACCTTC. This translates into CSGTGGNYGYTF.

The V call is TRBV5-8, the J call TRBJ1-1; TRBD1 matches at 7 bases. V shed 6 bases, J shed 1 base, and the junction held 9 bases outside the gene matches. The germline gives CDR1 SGHTS, CDR2 YDEGEE. CDR3 length equals 15 residues. CDR3: CASNKGGAPNTEAFF. DNA for the CDR3: TGTGCCAGCAATAAAGGGGGCGCCCCGAACACTGAAGCTTTCTTT. Filled out from reference TRBV5-8 and TRBJ1-1, the complete variable domain reads EAGVTQSPTHLIKTRGQQATLRCSPISGHTSVYWYQQALGLGLQFLLWYDEGEERNRGNFPPRFSGRQFPNYSSELNVNALELEDSALYLCASNKGGAPNTEAFFGQGTRLTVV.

This chain joins TRBV2 and TRBJ2-2, with 8 bases aligning to TRBD1. Germline-derived CDR1 and CDR2 are SNHLY and FYNNEI. J gave up 4 bases and V 4 bases, and 5 bases lay outside the gene matches. The CDR3 consists of 15 residues. The CDR3 DNA follows: TGTGCCAGCAGTGTTTCGCAGGGGGCCACCGGGGAGCTGTTTTTT. The encoded protein is CASSVSQGATGELFF.

V is TRBV11-1 and J is TRBJ2-4; the match to TRBD1 covers 9 bases. V shed 0 bases, J shed 6 bases, and the junction held 3 bases outside the gene matches. This CDR3 has 15 residues. Per germline, CDR1 SGHAT and CDR2 FQDESV (reference sequence). This CDR3 is CASSLAVTGGNIQYF. The CDR3 bases are TGTGCCAGCAGCTTAGCCGTGACAGGGGGAAACATTCAGTACTTC. Combining the CDR3 with reference TRBV11-1 and TRBJ2-4 gives the whole variable domain EAEVAQSPRYKITEKSQAVAFWCDPISGHATLYWYRQILGQGPELLVQFQDESVVDDSQLPKDRFSAERLKGVDSTLKIQPAELGDSAMYLCASSLAVTGGNIQYFGAGTRLSVL.

The chain couples TRBV4-1 to TRBJ2-7; D gene uncertain. The CDR3 has 14 amino acids. Germline values: CDR1 MGHRA, CDR2 YSYEKL. The V and J ends lost 1 base and 2 bases respectively, with 9 bases between them. CDR3 in amino acids: CASSQVGRTYEQYF. The CDR3 region has the DNA TGCGCCAGCAGCCAAGTGGGCAGGACCTACGAGCAGTACTTC.

For the CDR3, the DNA is TGTGCCAGCGTGAGACAGGGGTCTCAAGAGACCCAGTACTTC. It translates to CASVRQGSQETQYF. This chain connects TRBV2 to TRBJ2-5; 8 positions agree with TRBD1. Germline V gives CDR1 SNHLY, CDR2 FYNNEI. The CDR3 totals 14 residues. Trimming at V came to 8 bases and at J to 2 bases, leaving 7 bases not matched to a gene.

This chain links TRBV27 with TRBJ1-1; 11 nucleotides match TRBD1. CDR3 length equals 17 residues. Germline V gene lookup returns CDR1 MNHEY and CDR2 SMNVEV (reference sequence). V was clipped by 0 bases and J by 5 bases; unmatched bases: 8. In nucleotides, the CDR3 is TGTGCCAGCAGTTTATCGAACGGACAGGGGGCGTGGACTGAAGCTTTCTTT. Its protein is CASSLSNGQGAWTEAFF.

The J gene is TRBJ2-7, the V gene TRBV9; possible D gene TRBD2, 7 bases. Germline V gene data show CDR1 as SGDLS and CDR2 as YYNGEE. Trimming removed 0 bases from V and 2 bases from J, with 12 bases in between. CDR3 length: 15 amino acids. The CDR3 spells CASSVGEGGTYEQYF. The CDR3 DNA reads as TGTGCCAGCAGCGTAGGGGAGGGGGGAACCTACGAGCAGTACTTC.

The chain carries TRBV5-6 and TRBJ2-7; 8 bases line up with TRBD2. The CDR3 runs to 16 residues. Per germline, CDR1 SGHDT and CDR2 YYEEEE. After removal of 4 bases from V and 1 base from J, the junction contained 10 bases not matched to a gene. CDR3: CASSPILAGISYEQYF. CDR3 DNA: TGTGCCAGCAGCCCGATTCTAGCGGGTATTTCCTACGAGCAGTACTTC.

This clone was counted a single time. The gene calls are TRBV7-9 and TRBJ1-4; 9 bases match TRBD1. CDR1 SEHNR and CDR2 FQNEAQ come from the germline V gene (reference sequence). After removal of 4 bases from V and 4 bases from J, the junction contained 10 bases not matched to a gene. The CDR3 is made up of 17 amino acids. The CDR3 sequence: CASSSLDRGASNEKLFF. The CDR3 nucleotides are TGTGCCAGCAGCTCCTTAGACAGGGGGGCCAGTAATGAAAAACTGTTTTTT.

The rearrangement joins TRBV5-1 to TRBJ1-3; D is perhaps TRBD1 (6 bases). V was pared by 3 bases and J by 0 bases, with 10 bases between. This CDR3 region has 15 residues. Germline CDR1 and CDR2: SGHRS and YFSETQ. Here the CDR3 reads CASSSRGSSGNTIYF. CDR3 bases: TGCGCCAGCAGCTCCAGGGGCAGCTCTGGAAACACCATATATTTT.

Here the CDR3 DNA reads TGTGCCAGCAGCTTGTTTCAGAATCAGCCCCAGCATTTT. It codes for CASSLFQNQPQHF. The genes are TRBV7-9 and TRBJ1-5; D unclear. Trimming shortened V by 3 bases and J by 4 bases, and 7 bases separated the two germline ends. Germline V gene data show CDR1 as SEHNR and CDR2 as FQNEAQ (reference sequence). The CDR3 sequence is 13 residues long. Full variable domain (remainder filled in from reference TRBV7-9 and TRBJ1-5): DTGVSQNPRHKITKRGQNVTFRCDPISEHNRLYWYRQTLGQGPEFLTYFQNEAQLEKSRLLSDRFSAERPKGSFSTLEIQRTEQGDSAMYLCASSLFQNQPQHFGDGTRLSIL.

This chain uses TRBV19 with TRBJ1-3, with no clear D. This CDR3 is 15 amino acids long. Trimming took 1 base from V and 2 from J, leaving 9 bases between them. Germline values: CDR1 LNHDA, CDR2 SQIVND (reference sequence). CDR3 in DNA: TGTGCCAGTAGTATAGCTTGGGAGCCTGGAAACACCATATATTTT. Translated: CASSIAWEPGNTIYF.

The V call is TRBV2, the J call TRBJ2-1; TRBD2 matches at 7 bases. With V trimmed by 4 bases and J by 0 bases, 3 bases remained unmatched. Per the germline V gene, CDR1 is SNHLY and CDR2 is FYNNEI. This CDR3 comprises 15 residues. CDR3 bases: TGTGCCAGCAGTGGGGGCGGGAGCTCCTACAATGAGCAGTTCTTC. It yields the protein CASSGGGSSYNEQFF.

The chain is built from TRBV12-3 or TRBV12-4 and TRBJ2-3; D unresolved. Trimming removed 3 bases from V and 4 bases from J, with 5 bases in between. The CDR3 runs to 12 residues. The CDR3 spells CASSLAADTQYF. The CDR3 region has the DNA TGTGCCAGCAGTTTGGCTGCAGATACGCAGTATTTT.

The gene calls are TRBV30 and TRBJ1-2; D gene ambiguous. The CDR3 sequence is 14 residues long. Germline V gene lookup returns CDR1 GTSNPN and CDR2 SVGIG (reference sequence). Trimming shortened V by 2 bases and J by 0 bases, and 10 bases separated the two germline ends. The CDR3 coding sequence is TGTGCCTGGAGTAAGACAAGAGCTAACTATGGCTACACCTTC. The encoded protein is CAWSKTRANYGYTF.

This clone was found a few times. This chain joins TRBV6-5 and TRBJ1-1; D not certain. Germline-derived CDR1 and CDR2 are MNHEY and SVGAGI. This CDR3 is 11 amino acids long. Trimming took 2 bases from V and 5 from J, leaving 3 bases between them. CDR3 nucleotides: TGTGCCAGCAGTTACGAGACTGAAGCTTTCTTT. This gives the protein CASSYETEAFF.

The CDR3 region is CATSEGTGANSPLHF. In DNA form, the CDR3 reads TGTGCCACCAGTGAAGGAACAGGGGCCAATTCACCCCTCCACTTT. The V call is TRBV24-1, the J call TRBJ1-6, with TRBD1 matching over 7 bases. The CDR3 loop spans 15 amino acids. With V trimmed by 4 bases and J by 7 bases, 6 bases remained unmatched. In germline, CDR1 is KGHDR, CDR2 SFDVKD.

J is TRBJ1-2 and V is TRBV7-3, with D tentatively TRBD1 (6 bases). V lost 3 bases and J 7 bases, leaving 15 bases between the germline ends. Per germline, CDR1 SGHTA and CDR2 FQGTGA. CDR3 length: 14 residues. The CDR3 is CASSFSPGAAGYTF. CDR3 in DNA: TGTGCCAGCAGCTTCAGTCCAGGGGCGGCTGGCTACACCTTC.

This clone was counted a few times. The chain couples TRBV2 to TRBJ1-5; no clear D. The length of the CDR3 is 11 residues. Germline loops: CDR1 SNHLY, CDR2 FYNNEI. The V end lost 8 bases, the J end lost 4 bases, and 6 bases lay between the germline ends. CDR3: CASSINQPQHF. The CDR3 nucleotides read TGTGCCAGCTCTATAAATCAGCCCCAGCATTTT.

The chain links TRBV5-1 to TRBJ2-3; TRBD2 aligns across 9 bases. Germline CDR1 reads SGHRS; CDR2 reads YFSETQ. V gave up 0 bases and J gave up 7 bases; unmatched junction bases: 3. This CDR3 contains 14 residues. CDR3 nucleotides: TGCGCCAGCAGCTTGGAGGCTAGCGGGAATACGCAGTATTTT. Translated, it gives CASSLEASGNTQYF.

The chain joins TRBV27 to TRBJ1-6; D is undetermined. CDR1 and CDR2 from the germline V gene are MNHEY and SMNVEV (reference sequence). This CDR3 region has 15 residues. The V and J ends lost 6 bases and 4 bases respectively, with 13 bases between them. In DNA form, the CDR3 reads TGTGCCAGCAGCCCAGGTCGCTTATATAATTCACCCCTCCACTTT. Its translation: CASSPGRLYNSPLHF.

The chain couples TRBV5-1 to TRBJ2-7; 9 bases fit TRBD2. Germline V gene data show CDR1 as SGHRS and CDR2 as YFSETQ. The CDR3 has 13 residues. J was trimmed by 3 bases and V by 4 bases; bases with no gene match: 2. The CDR3 loop reads CASSRLADYEQYF. In DNA form, the CDR3 reads TGCGCCAGCAGCCGACTAGCGGACTACGAGCAGTACTTC.

The rearrangement uses TRBV12-5 and TRBJ2-2, with D possibly TRBD2 on 6 matching bases. The germline V gene encodes CDR1 LGHNT and CDR2 FRNRAP. The germline V and J ends were trimmed by 0 bases and 3 bases, with 14 bases remaining between them. The CDR3 extends over 17 amino acids. The CDR3 nucleotides are TGTGCTAGTGGTTTGGTACTTCGCAGGGAGGACACCGGGGAGCTGTTTTTT. Encoded protein: CASGLVLRREDTGELFF.

The count of this clone is one. The chain employs TRBV5-4 and TRBJ2-5; 9 nucleotides match TRBD2. V lost 4 bases, J lost 5 bases, and 15 bases stayed unmatched. Looked up from germline, CDR1 is SGHNT and CDR2 is YYREEE (reference sequence). This CDR3 has 17 residues. The CDR3 loop is CASSPRARRGGGETQYF. The CDR3 nucleotides read TGTGCCAGCAGCCCAAGAGCCCGGCGGGGGGGCGGGGAGACCCAGTACTTC.

The CDR3 region is CASSNRDSDFAEAFF. Written as DNA, the CDR3 is TGTGCCAGCAGTAACCGGGACTCGGACTTCGCTGAAGCTTTCTTT. This rearrangement joins TRBV28 to TRBJ1-1, with D maybe TRBD1 (5 bases). The CDR3 is made up of 15 amino acids. The germline V gene has CDR1 MDHEN and CDR2 SYDVKM. Trimming left V 5 bases short and J 6 bases short, with 19 bases between.